This entry concerns a single T cell receptor (beta chain). Its antigen is still unknown. Reverse transcription of about 0.45 to 1 ug RNA was performed with random hexamers. TCR beta CDR3 was amplified by immunoSEQ covering 54 Vbeta and 13 Jbeta. TCRdb ran MiXCR on the immunoSEQ multiplex PCR reads and lists one entry per CDR3 protein. The sample lists about 210,000 distinct CDR3 sequences; about 95% were seen once. This CDR3 spans 14 amino acids. Germline values: CDR1 ENHRY, CDR2 SYGVKD. Trimming took 10 bases from V and 2 from J, leaving 16 bases between them. The authors sequenced TCR beta from blood CD8+ and CD4+ T cells. The sample is drawn from a study of CD8 T cells in Susac syndrome. General study findings and limits: The authors acknowledged that the study's TCR sequencing and HLA analysis involved relatively few individuals.

Sequencing was done on a sample of CD4+ T cells from PBMCs. This sequence was found in a human donor with multiple sclerosis. The chain couples TRBV10-3 to TRBJ2-3; D not resolved. The CDR3 loop is CASNGRSYTDTQYF. As DNA, the CDR3 is TGTGCCAGCAACGGACGTTCCTACACAGATACGCAGTATTTT.